This T cell receptor beta chain was sequenced in a study of blood T cells in healthy people across ages (dated by TCRdb to the mid-2010s). In terms of the full investigation: In model experiments, template switching captured roughly one uniquely barcoded TCR beta cDNA molecule for every two T cells. The study measured age-related changes in TCR beta repertoire diversity using deep sequencing normalized with unique cDNA molecular identifiers. The donors were split into four age groups: young (average roughly 15 years), middle-aged (roughly 39), aged (roughly 60) and long-lived (roughly 86). To avoid experimental bias, donors of different ages were randomly spread across the sequencing lanes. The study analyzed two additional independent replicas of 1 million unique cDNA reads from the same blood draw for two donors, one aged 18 to 30 and one aged 80 or older. The research as a whole found: Compared with the aged group, the long-lived group had more naive CD4+ T cells, fewer expanded clones and increased TCR diversity, a pattern suggesting age selection. Total diversity estimates from one million sequenced T cells were considered lower bounds and underestimates. Because the CMV infection status of the donors was unknown, age-related changes in expanded clonotypes may potentially have been confounded. A strong correlation was found between observed TCR beta diversity and the percentage of naive T cells measured by flow cytometry. As age increased, observed TCR beta diversity per million T cells dropped in a roughly linear way, and a significant reduction was already evident by age 40. Because profiling used bulk unsorted PBMCs, naive and antigen-experienced compartments could not be compared conclusively.

The library came from 5' RACE. The instrument was an Illumina HiSeq 2500. A second about 7 to 11 cycle PCR used a sample-barcoded 5' primer and a J-beta primer mix. Each TCR beta cDNA molecule received a unique molecular identifier from a template-switch 5' adaptor carrying 12 random nucleotides. Each sample yielded at least 3 million CDR3-containing paired-end reads. First-strand cDNA synthesis was performed from all RNA using the Mint cDNA synthesis kit, with priming by a TRBC-specific oligonucleotide. After uracil-DNA glycosylase treatment, a first 18-cycle PCR used universal primers M1SS and BC2_uni_R on all cDNA. The original methods were these. For normalization, 1 million high-quality reads, each with a distinct molecular identifier, were randomly selected from each sample. Instead of being binned into consensus sequences, reads with shared molecular identifiers were discarded. MiTCR, run with a Q25 quality threshold and the strictest error-elimination algorithm, handled CDR3 identification, clonotype clustering and error correction. A nonparametric unseen species model using Euler transformation provided a lower-bound estimate of total TCR beta diversity. TCRdb reprocessing: public reads trimmed at Q25 with fastp, clones called with MiXCR, in-frame beta chains kept. All rows with the same CDR3 protein become a single entry with the most common DNA and genes. These V and J calls originate from TCRdb's pipeline instead of the authors' own analysis. The sample records fewer than 700,000 distinct CDR3 sequences, around half of which are singletons. The ten largest clonotypes hold around 23% of the sample.

The donors were 40 or so Caucasian individuals from Russia, aged roughly 6 to 100 years, who were systemically healthy. Each donor gave ten milliliters of peripheral blood, collected into EDTA-treated Vacutainer tubes. Ficoll-Paque density-gradient centrifugation was used to isolate PBMCs, with at least 7 million obtained per sample. Trizol reagent was used to extract total RNA from PBMCs, with at least 6 micrograms per sample. For every donor, flow cytometry on a PBMC aliquot measured the percentage of naive CD45RAhigh/CD27high T cells. V lost 7 bases and J lost 4 bases; the stretch between them is 10 bases long. Inclusive of the bounding cysteine and phenylalanine, the CDR3 is 13 residues long. Only CDR3 DNA remains: 39 bases, in frame from the first base. Sequences KGHDR (CDR1) and SFDVKD (CDR2) are obtained from the germline V gene. As concerns this clonotype: Which antigen it targets is not known. One base away there is no much larger clone; base qualities are not given.

The source is a man older than 75 in good health. Sequencing was carried out using blood. The chain couples TRBV24-1 to TRBJ1-5; a confident D gene designation cannot be given. At the DNA level, the sequence is TGTGCCACCAGGGCAGGACGTAATCAGCCCCAGCATTTT. This translates into CATRAGRNQPQHF.